This T cell receptor beta chain was observed in a study of post-analysis software for immune sequencing data. Broader study findings: Controls had lower frequencies than patients of five or six TRBV segments, which included TRBV5-6, TRBV5-1 and TRBV20-1.

Of note for this clonotype: Its antigen remains unknown.

Trimming removed 4 bases at V and 5 bases at J, with 6 bases between. Germline assignment: CDR1 SEHNR and CDR2 FQNEAQ (reference sequence). The CDR3 consists of 12 residues. cDNA libraries for TCR beta contained unique molecular identifiers. TCRdb itself ran the PCR reads through MiXCR, one entry per CDR3 protein. The sample contains hundreds of thousands of distinct CDR3 sequences, 25% to 30% of which appear only once. This TCR derives from a girl between 5 and 17 years old with multiple sclerosis. The chain has TRBV7-9 and TRBJ2-1; no reliable D call. Sequencing was carried out using blood. The CDR3 is CASSSDDNEQFF. CDR3 nucleotide sequence: TGTGCCAGCAGCTCGGACGACAATGAGCAGTTCTTC.